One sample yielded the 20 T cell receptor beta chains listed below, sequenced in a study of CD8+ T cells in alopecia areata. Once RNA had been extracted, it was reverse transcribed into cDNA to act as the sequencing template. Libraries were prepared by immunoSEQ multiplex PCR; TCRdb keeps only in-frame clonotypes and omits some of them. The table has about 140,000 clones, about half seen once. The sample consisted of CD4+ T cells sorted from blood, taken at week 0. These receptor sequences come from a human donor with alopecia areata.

In nucleotides, the CDR3 is TGTGCCAGCAGTCCCCGCAGGGAAAGCACCTACGAGCAGTACTTC. Translated: CASSPRRESTYEQYF. The rearrangement joins TRBV27 to TRBJ2-7; D might be TRBD1 (5 bases). Germline CDR1 and CDR2: MNHEY and SMNVEV (reference sequence). V lost 5 bases, J lost 2 bases, and 16 bases lay in between. There are 15 residues in the CDR3.

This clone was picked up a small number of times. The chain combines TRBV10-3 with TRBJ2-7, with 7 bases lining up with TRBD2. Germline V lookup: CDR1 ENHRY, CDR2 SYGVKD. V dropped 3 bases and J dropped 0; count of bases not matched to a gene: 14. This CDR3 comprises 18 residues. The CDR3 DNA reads TGTGCCATCAGTGATTTTCTCCGGACTAGTCTTCTCTCCTACGAGCAGTACTTC. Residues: CAISDFLRTSLLSYEQYF.

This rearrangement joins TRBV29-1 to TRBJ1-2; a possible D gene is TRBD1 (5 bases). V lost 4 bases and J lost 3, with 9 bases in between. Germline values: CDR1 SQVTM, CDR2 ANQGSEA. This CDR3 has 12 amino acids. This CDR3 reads CSVVRGDYGYTF. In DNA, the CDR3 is TGCAGCGTTGTCCGGGGGGACTATGGCTACACCTTC.

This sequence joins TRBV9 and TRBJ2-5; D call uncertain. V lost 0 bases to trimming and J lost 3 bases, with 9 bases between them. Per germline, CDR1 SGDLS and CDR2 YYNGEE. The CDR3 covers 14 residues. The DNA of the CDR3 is TGTGCCAGCAGCGTAGGTCCGCCAGAAGAGACCCAGTACTTC. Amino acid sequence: CASSVGPPEETQYF.

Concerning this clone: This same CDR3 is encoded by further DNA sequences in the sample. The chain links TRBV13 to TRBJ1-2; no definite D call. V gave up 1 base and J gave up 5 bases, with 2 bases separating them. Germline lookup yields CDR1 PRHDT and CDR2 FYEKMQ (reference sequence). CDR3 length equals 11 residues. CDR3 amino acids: CASSLDYGYTF. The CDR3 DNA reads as TGTGCCAGCAGCTTAGATTATGGCTACACCTTC.

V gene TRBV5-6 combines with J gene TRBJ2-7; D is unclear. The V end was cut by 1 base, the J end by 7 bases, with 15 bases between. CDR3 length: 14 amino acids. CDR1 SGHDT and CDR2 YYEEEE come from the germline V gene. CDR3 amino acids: CASSLLSPNGEQYF. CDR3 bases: TGTGCCAGCAGCTTGTTGAGTCCTAACGGGGAGCAGTACTTC.

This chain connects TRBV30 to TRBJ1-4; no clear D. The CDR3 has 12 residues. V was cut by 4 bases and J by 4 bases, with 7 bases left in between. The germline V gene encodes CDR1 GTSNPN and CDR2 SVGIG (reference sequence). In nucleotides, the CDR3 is TGTGCCTGGAAACCGAGTAATGAAAAACTGTTTTTT. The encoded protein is CAWKPSNEKLFF.

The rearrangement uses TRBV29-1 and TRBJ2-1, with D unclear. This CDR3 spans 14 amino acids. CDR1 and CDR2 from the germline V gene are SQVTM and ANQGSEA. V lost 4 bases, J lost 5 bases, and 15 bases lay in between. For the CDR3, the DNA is TGCAGCGTTGTGGACGTGGCGCCCGACAATGAGCAGTTCTTC. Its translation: CSVVDVAPDNEQFF.

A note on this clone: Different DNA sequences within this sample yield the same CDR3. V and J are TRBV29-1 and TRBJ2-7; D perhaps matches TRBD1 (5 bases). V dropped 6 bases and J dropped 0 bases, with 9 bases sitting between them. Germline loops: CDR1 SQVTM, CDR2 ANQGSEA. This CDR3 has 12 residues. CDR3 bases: TGCAGCGTCGCAGACAGCTCCTACGAGCAGTACTTC. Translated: CSVADSSYEQYF.

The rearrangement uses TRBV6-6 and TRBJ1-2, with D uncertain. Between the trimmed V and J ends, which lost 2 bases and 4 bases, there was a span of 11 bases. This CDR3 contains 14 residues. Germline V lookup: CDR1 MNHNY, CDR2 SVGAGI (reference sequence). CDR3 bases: TGTGCCAGCAGTTACAACAGACACTTCTATGGCTACACCTTC. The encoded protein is CASSYNRHFYGYTF.

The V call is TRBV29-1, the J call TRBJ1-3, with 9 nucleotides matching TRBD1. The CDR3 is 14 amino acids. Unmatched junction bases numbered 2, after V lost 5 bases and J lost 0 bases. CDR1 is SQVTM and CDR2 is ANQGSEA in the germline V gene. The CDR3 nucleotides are TGCAGCGTTTCGACAGGGGGCTCTGGAAACACCATATATTTT. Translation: CSVSTGGSGNTIYF.

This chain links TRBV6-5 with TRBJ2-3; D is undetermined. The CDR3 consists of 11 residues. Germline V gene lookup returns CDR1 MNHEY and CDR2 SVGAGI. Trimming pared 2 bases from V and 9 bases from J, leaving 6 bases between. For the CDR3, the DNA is TGTGCCAGCAGTTACGAAAGGACGCAGTATTTT. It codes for CASSYERTQYF.

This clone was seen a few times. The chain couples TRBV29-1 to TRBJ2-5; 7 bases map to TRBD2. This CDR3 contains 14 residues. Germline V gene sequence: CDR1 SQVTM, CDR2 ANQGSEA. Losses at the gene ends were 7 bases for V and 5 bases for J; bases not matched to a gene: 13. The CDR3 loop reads CSDQQGGSWETQYF. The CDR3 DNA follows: TGCAGCGACCAACAAGGCGGGAGTTGGGAGACCCAGTACTTC.

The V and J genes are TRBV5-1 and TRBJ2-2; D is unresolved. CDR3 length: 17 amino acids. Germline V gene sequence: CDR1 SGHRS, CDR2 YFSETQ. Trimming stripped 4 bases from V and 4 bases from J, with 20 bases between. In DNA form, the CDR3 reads TGCGCCAGCAGCAACGTCCTCAGGACGATATCCACCGGGGAGCTGTTTTTT. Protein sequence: CASSNVLRTISTGELFF.

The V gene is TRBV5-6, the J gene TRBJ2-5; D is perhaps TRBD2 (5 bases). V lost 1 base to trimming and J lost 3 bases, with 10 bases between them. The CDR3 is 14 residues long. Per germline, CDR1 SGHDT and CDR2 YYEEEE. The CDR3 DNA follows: TGTGCCAGCAGCTTGCGGACTGTGGAAGAGACCCAGTACTTC. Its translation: CASSLRTVEETQYF.

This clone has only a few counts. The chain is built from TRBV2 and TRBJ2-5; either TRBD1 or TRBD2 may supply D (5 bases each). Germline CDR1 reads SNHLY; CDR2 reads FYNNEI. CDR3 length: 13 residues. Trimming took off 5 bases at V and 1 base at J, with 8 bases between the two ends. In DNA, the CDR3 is TGTGCCAGCAGTTCCGGGACCCAAGAGACCCAGTACTTC. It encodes CASSSGTQETQYF. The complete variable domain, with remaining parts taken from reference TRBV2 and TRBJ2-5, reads EPEVTQTPSHQVTQMGQEVILRCVPISNHLYFYWYRQILGQKVEFLVSFYNNEISEKSEIFDDQFSVERPDGSNFTLKIRSTKLEDSAMYFCASSSGTQETQYFGPGTRLLVL.

CDR3 in DNA: TGCAGCGTTGCCTTTGGGAGCGGGGATACGCAGTATTTT. Amino acids: CSVAFGSGDTQYF. The chain links TRBV29-1 to TRBJ2-3; weak D call: TRBD2 (6 bases). Deletions cut 4 bases from V and 6 bases from J, with 14 bases between. The CDR3 runs 13 residues. Germline lookup yields CDR1 SQVTM and CDR2 ANQGSEA.

The DNA for the CDR3 is TGTGCCACCAGCAGAGATTCACTAGCGGGAGAAGGGCAGTACTTC. Amino acids: CATSRDSLAGEGQYF. The gene calls are TRBV15 and TRBJ2-7; 11 positions agree with TRBD2. This CDR3 is 15 amino acids long. The germline gives CDR1 LNHNV, CDR2 YYDKDF (reference sequence). The ends lost 0 bases at V and 9 bases at J; junction bases unmatched: 7.

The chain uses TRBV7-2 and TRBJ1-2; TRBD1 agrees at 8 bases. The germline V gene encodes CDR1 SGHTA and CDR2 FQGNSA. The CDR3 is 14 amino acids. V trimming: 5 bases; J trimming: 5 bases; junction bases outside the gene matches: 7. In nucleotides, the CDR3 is TGTGCCAGCAGCCTGGGACAGGCCTTTTATGGCTACACCTTC. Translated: CASSLGQAFYGYTF.

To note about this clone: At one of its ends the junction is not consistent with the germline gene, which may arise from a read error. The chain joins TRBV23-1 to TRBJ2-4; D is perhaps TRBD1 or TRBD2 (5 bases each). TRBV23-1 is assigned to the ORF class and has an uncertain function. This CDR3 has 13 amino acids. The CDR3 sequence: CASSSNVRGRDCF. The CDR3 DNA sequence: TGCGCCAGCAGCAGTAACGTGAGGGGCCGTGACTGCTTC.